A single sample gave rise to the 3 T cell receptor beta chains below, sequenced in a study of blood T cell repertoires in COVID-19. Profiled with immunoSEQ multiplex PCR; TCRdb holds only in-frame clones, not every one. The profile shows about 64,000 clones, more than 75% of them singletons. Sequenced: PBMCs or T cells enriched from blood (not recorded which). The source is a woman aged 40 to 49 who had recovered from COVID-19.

The CDR3 sequence is CASSRRPRGEEQYF. The CDR3 DNA is TGTGCCAGCAGTCGAAGACCGCGGGGGGAAGAGCAGTACTTC. The chain combines TRBV5-6 with TRBJ2-7; 8 bases align to TRBD2. The CDR3 has 14 residues. After removal of 5 bases from V and 7 bases from J, the junction contained 11 bases not matched to a gene. The germline V gene has CDR1 SGHDT and CDR2 YYEEEE.

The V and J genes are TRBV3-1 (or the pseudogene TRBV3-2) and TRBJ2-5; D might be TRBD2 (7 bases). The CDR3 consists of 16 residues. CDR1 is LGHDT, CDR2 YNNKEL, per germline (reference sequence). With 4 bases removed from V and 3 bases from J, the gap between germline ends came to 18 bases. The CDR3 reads CASSRPRGAEEETQYF. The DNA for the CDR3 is TGTGCCAGCAGCCGCCCCCGGGGGGCGGAGGAAGAGACCCAGTACTTC.

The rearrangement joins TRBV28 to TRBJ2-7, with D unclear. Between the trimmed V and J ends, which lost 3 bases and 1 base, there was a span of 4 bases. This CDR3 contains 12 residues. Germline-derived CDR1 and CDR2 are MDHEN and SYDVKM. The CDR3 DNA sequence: TGTGCCAGCAGTTTCTTGTCCTACGAGCAGTACTTC. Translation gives CASSFLSYEQYF.